Listed below are T cell receptor beta chains from one sample, sequenced in a study of neoadjuvant anti-PD-1 for oral cavity cancer. Assay: immunoSEQ multiplex PCR; the TCRdb copy retains only in-frame clones and omits some. This table holds about 12,000 clones, about 67% found once. The source was tumor tissue, collected before nivolumab (anti-PD-1) treatment. These receptors all stem from a person between 40 and 85 years old with oral cavity squamous cell carcinoma. The donor label of this sample is uncertain. Both conserved end residues are part of each CDR3. The D gene is left open where the match is weak. Some rows have no size entry. The others give once, few or many, or a class for an expanded clone.

TRBV6-5	TRBJ1-1	few	.	CASGLATEAFF	TGTGCCAGCGGATTGGCAACTGAAGCTTTCTTT
TRBV19	TRBJ2-7	.	TRBD2	CASSAATSGGTYEQYF	TGTGCCAGTAGTGCTGCAACTAGCGGGGGTACCTACGAGCAGTACTTC
TRBV27	TRBJ2-1	.	TRBD1	CASSLLQGSEQFF	TGTGCCAGCAGTCTATTACAGGGGAGTGAGCAGTTCTTC
TRBV28	TRBJ2-3	.	.	CASRKGADTQYF	TGTGCCAGCAGAAAGGGGGCAGATACGCAGTATTTT
TRBV18	TRBJ1-2	.	TRBD1	CASSAGTGGDYGYTF	TGTGCCAGCTCCGCCGGGACAGGGGGGGACTATGGCTACACCTTC
TRBV5-1	TRBJ1-5	.	.	CASSLGGGNQPQHF	TGCGCCAGCAGCTTGGGGGGGGGCAATCAGCCCCAGCATTTT
TRBV19	TRBJ1-3	.	.	CASRGGWPDENTIYF	TGTGCCAGTAGAGGTGGATGGCCGGACGAAAACACCATATATTTT
TRBV29-1	TRBJ2-5	.	TRBD2	CSVVASGRKETQYF	TGCAGCGTTGTTGCTAGCGGGAGGAAAGAGACCCAGTACTTC
TRBV29-1	TRBJ1-2	.	.	CSVEGGAPGYTF	TGCAGCGTTGAAGGGGGGGCGCCTGGCTACACCTTC
TRBV18	TRBJ1-2	.	.	CASSPAGGDYYGYTF	TGTGCCAGCTCACCGGCGGGAGGGGACTACTATGGCTACACCTTC